These T cell receptor beta chains were read from a single sample in a study of regulatory T cells in long-lasting Graves disease. TCRdb ran MiXCR on the multiplex PCR reads and lists one entry per CDR3 protein. This table has hundreds of thousands of distinct CDR3 sequences, 20% appearing once. The input for sequencing was peripheral blood mononuclear cells (PBMCs), taken when the disease was refractory, from a patient treated with antithyroid drugs. The receptor source for this set is a female donor with Graves disease. The CDR3 runs from the conserved cysteine through the conserved F or W. The D gene is left open where the match is weak. Clone size is not always given. Where it is, it says once, few, many or a class for expanded clones.

d_gene	v_gene	j_gene	len	abundance	CDR3nt	CDR3aa
-	TRBV11-2	TRBJ2-7	10	many	TGTGCCAGCAGCTTGACCGAGCAGTACTTC	CASSLTEQYF
TRBD1	TRBV30	TRBJ1-4	14	many	TGTGCCTGGAGCGGGACAGGGCTTAATGAAAAACTGTTTTTT	CAWSGTGLNEKLFF
-	TRBV4-2	TRBJ2-7	16	-	TGTGCCAGCAGCGGTCGATGGGGAACCTCCGGGTACGAGCAGTACTTC	CASSGRWGTSGYEQYF
-	TRBV20-1	TRBJ1-2	10	-	TGCAGTGCAGGGAACTATGGCTACACCTTC	CSAGNYGYTF
-	TRBV28	TRBJ1-6	12	many	TGTGCCAGCAGGCAGGCTGGTTCACCCCTCCACTTT	CASRQAGSPLHF
-	TRBV2	TRBJ1-5	16	many	TGTGCCAGCAGTAAACGGGACGGTCGGCGCAATCAGCCCCAGCATTTT	CASSKRDGRRNQPQHF
TRBD2	TRBV12-3/TRBV12-4	TRBJ2-7	15	many	TGTGCCAGCAGCCCCCAGCGGGAGGGCTCCTACGAGCAGTACTTC	CASSPQREGSYEQYF
-	TRBV7-9	TRBJ2-2	16	-	TGTGCCAGCAGCACCCTTGAGCGGGCTAACACCGGGGAGCTGTTTTTT	CASSTLERANTGELFF
-	TRBV7-9	TRBJ2-7	14	-	TGTGCCAGCAGCTTATCCCCTAGGGACGGGGAGCAGTACTTC	CASSLSPRDGEQYF
TRBD1	TRBV28	TRBJ1-1	16	many	TGTGCCAGCAGCCTAACCCGACAGGGTTTGAAAACTGAAGCTTTCTTT	CASSLTRQGLKTEAFF
-	TRBV5-1	TRBJ2-7	14	-	TGCGCCAGCAGCTTGGACAGCTTGTCCTACGAGCAGTACTTC	CASSLDSLSYEQYF
TRBD2	TRBV7-2	TRBJ2-5	16	many	TGTGCCAGCAGCTTAGATGGTGGGAGGGCCCGAGAGACCCAGTACTTC	CASSLDGGRARETQYF
TRBD1	TRBV3-1	TRBJ1-1	13	many	TGTGCCAGCAGCCAAGATACGGGGACAGTAGCTTTCTTT	CASSQDTGTVAFF
TRBD2	TRBV11-3	TRBJ2-5	17	many	TGTGCCAGCAGCTCGGGACTAGCGGCCGGGAGGGGCGAGACCCAGTACTTC	CASSSGLAAGRGETQYF
TRBD1	TRBV28	TRBJ2-1	13	-	TGTGCCAGCAGTCTCTTGACAGGGAATGAGCAGTTCTTC	CASSLLTGNEQFF
-	TRBV10-3	TRBJ2-4	15	-	TGTGCCATCAGTGCCCAGGGGTTGCCCAAAAACATTCAGTACTTC	CAISAQGLPKNIQYF
-	TRBV30	TRBJ2-1	12	few	TGTGCCTGGAGTAACAGGGCGAGTGAGCAGTTCTTC	CAWSNRASEQFF
-	TRBV10-2	TRBJ2-7	14	-	TGCGCCAGCAAGGGTAGCGGAGCGTCCTACGAGCAGTACTTC	CASKGSGASYEQYF
-	TRBV19	TRBJ1-4	14	few	TGTGCCAGTAGTATCACAGGGATGAGTGAAAAACTGTTTTTT	CASSITGMSEKLFF
-	TRBV28	TRBJ2-5	14	many	TGTGCCAGCAAGGTACAGGGTGGACAAGAGACCCAGTACTTC	CASKVQGGQETQYF
-	TRBV10-3	TRBJ1-1	14	few	TGTGCCATCAGTGAGAGGCAGGGTAGAACTGAAGCTTTCTTT	CAISERQGRTEAFF
TRBD2	TRBV5-6	TRBJ2-2	17	-	TGTGCCACTGGGGGAGGGACTTCGACAGTTAACACCGGGGAGCTGTTTTTT	CATGGGTSTVNTGELFF
TRBD2	TRBV20-1	TRBJ2-3	14	-	TGCAGTCCAAAGGGACTAGCGGGACGAGATACGCAGTATTTT	CSPKGLAGRDTQYF
-	TRBV20-1	TRBJ2-7	13	few	TGCAGTGCCACTCCCAGGGTCAACTACGAGCAGTACTTC	CSATPRVNYEQYF
-	TRBV19	TRBJ1-5	15	few	TGTGCCAGTAGTATAGGGCGGGGTGGCAATCAGCCCCAGCATTTT	CASSIGRGGNQPQHF
-	TRBV20-1	TRBJ2-7	15	few	TGCAGTGCTAGAGATCTCTGGCGGGCGACCTACGAGCAGTACTTC	CSARDLWRATYEQYF
-	TRBV7-2	TRBJ2-7	14	-	TGTGCCAGCAGCCCCCAATTGGACGACTACGAGCAGTACTTC	CASSPQLDDYEQYF
TRBD1	TRBV30	TRBJ1-5	17	-	TGTGCCTGGAGCGCGGACAGGGGTGGCCGGAGCAATCAGCCCCAGCATTTT	CAWSADRGGRSNQPQHF
-	TRBV9	TRBJ1-6	14	few	TGTGCCAGCAGCGCAACAGCAGATAATTCACCCCTCCACTTT	CASSATADNSPLHF
TRBD1	TRBV12-3/TRBV12-4	TRBJ1-1	16	few	TGTGCCAGCAGTACGTGGACAGGGGGGATGAACACTGAAGCTTTCTTT	CASSTWTGGMNTEAFF
-	TRBV5-1	TRBJ2-7	13	many	TGCGCCAGCAGCCCCGGACGGAACTACGAGCAGTACTTC	CASSPGRNYEQYF
-	TRBV27	TRBJ2-1	12	-	TGTGCCAGCATAGGTCTGGCCAATGAGCAGTTCTTC	CASIGLANEQFF
-	TRBV12-3/TRBV12-4	TRBJ1-2	15	many	TGTGCCAGCAGTATTAGACGGGCCAACCACTATGGCTACACCTTC	CASSIRRANHYGYTF
TRBD2	TRBV20-1	TRBJ2-7	16	many	TGCAGTGCTAGAGATCTGGGACTAGCGGTGACCTACGAGCAGTACTTC	CSARDLGLAVTYEQYF
TRBD1	TRBV7-9	TRBJ1-4	16	-	TGTGCCAGCAGCTCATTCCAGGGGGCAGATAATGAAAAACTGTTTTTT	CASSSFQGADNEKLFF
-	TRBV20-1	TRBJ2-5	15	many	TGCAGTGCTAGAGAAGCAGGTTCTCGAAGAGAGACCCAGTACTTC	CSAREAGSRRETQYF
-	TRBV2	TRBJ2-1	11	-	TGTGCCAGCAGTGAAACGTTGAGGGAGTTCTTC	CASSETLREFF
TRBD2	TRBV6-2/TRBV6-3	TRBJ2-7	20	-	TGTGCCAGCAGTTACCTTTTTTCAGCCGCATCGGGACTAGCGGGAGTAGGGCAGTACTTC	CASSYLFSAASGLAGVGQYF
-	TRBV2	TRBJ1-3	15	-	TGTGCCAGCATCGAGGGGACTTCCTCTGGAAACACCATATATTTT	CASIEGTSSGNTIYF
-	TRBV27	TRBJ1-5	13	few	TGTGCCACCGCAGGAGGGTCGGGTCAGCCCCAGCATTTT	CATAGGSGQPQHF
-	TRBV19	TRBJ2-2	14	few	TGTGCCAGTAGGGGGGAGAGTTACACCGGGGAGCTGTTTTTT	CASRGESYTGELFF
TRBD1	TRBV2	TRBJ1-3	14	many	TGTGCCAGCAGTTCGGGACAGGGAATTTACACCATATATTTT	CASSSGQGIYTIYF
-	TRBV7-9	TRBJ1-1	13	many	TGTGCCAGCAGCTTCGCAGGGTTAGGTGAAGCTTTCTTT	CASSFAGLGEAFF
TRBD1	TRBV5-1	TRBJ1-2	16	few	TGCGCCAGCAGCTTGACCCGACAGGGGTTAAACTATGGCTACACCTTC	CASSLTRQGLNYGYTF
TRBD2	TRBV7-2	TRBJ2-5	14	many	TGTGCCAGCAGCTTTAGCGGGAGCCAAGAGACCCAGTACTTC	CASSFSGSQETQYF
TRBD1	TRBV19	TRBJ2-5	16	-	TGTGCCAGTAAACCGGGACAGCTCCAGGGGGAAGAGACCCAGTACTTC	CASKPGQLQGEETQYF
TRBD2	TRBV28	TRBJ2-3	16	few	TGTGCCAGCAGCCCAAGACTAGCGGCACGGGGAAATACGCAGTATTTT	CASSPRLAARGNTQYF
-	TRBV3-1	TRBJ1-1	13	many	TGTGCCAGCAGCCAAGCGGGGAACACTGAAGCTTTCTTT	CASSQAGNTEAFF
-	TRBV3-1	TRBJ2-2	14	few	TGTGCCAGCAGCCAAGTTCCCGGGTCCGGGGAGCTGTTTTTT	CASSQVPGSGELFF